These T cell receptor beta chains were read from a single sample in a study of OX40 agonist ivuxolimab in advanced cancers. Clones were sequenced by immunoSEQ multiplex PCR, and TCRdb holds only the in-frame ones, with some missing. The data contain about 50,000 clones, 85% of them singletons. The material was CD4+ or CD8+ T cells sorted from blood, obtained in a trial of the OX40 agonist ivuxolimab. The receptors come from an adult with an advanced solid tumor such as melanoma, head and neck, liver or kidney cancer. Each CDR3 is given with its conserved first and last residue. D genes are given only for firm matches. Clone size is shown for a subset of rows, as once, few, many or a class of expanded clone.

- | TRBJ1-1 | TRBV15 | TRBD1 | TGTGCCACCAGCACCCGACAGGGTGGCACTGAAGCTTTCTTT | CATSTRQGGTEAFF
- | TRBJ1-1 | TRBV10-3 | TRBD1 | TGTGCCATCAGCAGGGACAGGGACACTGAAGCTTTCTTT | CAISRDRDTEAFF
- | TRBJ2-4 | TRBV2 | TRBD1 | TGTGCCAGCAGTGCCGGACAGGGGGCAAACATTCAGTACTTC | CASSAGQGANIQYF
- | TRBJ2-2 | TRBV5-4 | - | TGTGCCAGCAGCCAAGATCTCCCCCTCGGGGAGCTGTTTTTT | CASSQDLPLGELFF
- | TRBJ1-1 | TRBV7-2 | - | TGTGCCAGCAGCTTCGGGGGAAACACTGAAGCTTTCTTT | CASSFGGNTEAFF
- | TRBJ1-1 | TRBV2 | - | TGTGCCAGCAGTGAACAGGGGCCAATGAACACTGAAGCTTTCTTT | CASSEQGPMNTEAFF
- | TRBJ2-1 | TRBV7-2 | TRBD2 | TGTGCCAGCAGCTTAGCGGGGGGGTGGAATGAGCAGTTCTTC | CASSLAGGWNEQFF
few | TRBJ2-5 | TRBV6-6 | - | TGTGCCAGCAGACAAGAGACCCAGTACTTC | CASRQETQYF
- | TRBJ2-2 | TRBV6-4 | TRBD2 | TGTGCCAGCAGTGACAGCGGGGGCCCGGGGACCGGGGAGCTGTTTTTT | CASSDSGGPGTGELFF
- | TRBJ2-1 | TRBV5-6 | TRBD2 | TGTGCCAGCAGCTTGGTTGGTGTTGGCGGGAGTCCCAATGAGCAGTTCTTC | CASSLVGVGGSPNEQFF
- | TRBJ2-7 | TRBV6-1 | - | TGTGCCAGCACCCAAGGTGGGGTTTTGGGCTACGAGCAGTACTTC | CASTQGGVLGYEQYF
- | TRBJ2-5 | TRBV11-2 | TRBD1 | TGTGCCAGCAGCAGGTTGACAGGGAAAGAGACCCAGTACTTC | CASSRLTGKETQYF
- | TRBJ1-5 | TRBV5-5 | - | TGTGCCAGCAGCTTGGTCCCGGAATATCAGCCCCAGCATTTT | CASSLVPEYQPQHF
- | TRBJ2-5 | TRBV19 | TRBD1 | TGTGCCAGTAGTCCAAGACAGGGTGGGACCCAGTACTTC | CASSPRQGGTQYF
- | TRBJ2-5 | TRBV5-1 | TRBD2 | TGCGCCAGCAGCTTGGACGCGGGGGGCGTAGAGACCCAGTACTTC | CASSLDAGGVETQYF
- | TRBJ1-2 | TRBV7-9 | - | TGTGCCAGCAGGTCGGACAGTTCGTATGGCTACACCTTC | CASRSDSSYGYTF
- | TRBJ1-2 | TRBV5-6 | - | TGTGCCAGCAGCTTGAGGGGCCGCGGCTACACCTTC | CASSLRGRGYTF
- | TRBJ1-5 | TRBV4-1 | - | TGCGCCAGCAGCTCCAGGACATCCCGACCTTATAGCAATCAGCCCCAGCATTTT | CASSSRTSRPYSNQPQHF
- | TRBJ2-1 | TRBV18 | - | TGTGCCAGCTCACTTCTGGACCAGATCCTGTCCTTAAATGAGCAGTTCTTC | CASSLLDQILSLNEQFF
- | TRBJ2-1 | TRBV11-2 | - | TGTGCCAGCAGCGCCCTACAGGGCTACTACAATGAGCAGTTCTTC | CASSALQGYYNEQFF